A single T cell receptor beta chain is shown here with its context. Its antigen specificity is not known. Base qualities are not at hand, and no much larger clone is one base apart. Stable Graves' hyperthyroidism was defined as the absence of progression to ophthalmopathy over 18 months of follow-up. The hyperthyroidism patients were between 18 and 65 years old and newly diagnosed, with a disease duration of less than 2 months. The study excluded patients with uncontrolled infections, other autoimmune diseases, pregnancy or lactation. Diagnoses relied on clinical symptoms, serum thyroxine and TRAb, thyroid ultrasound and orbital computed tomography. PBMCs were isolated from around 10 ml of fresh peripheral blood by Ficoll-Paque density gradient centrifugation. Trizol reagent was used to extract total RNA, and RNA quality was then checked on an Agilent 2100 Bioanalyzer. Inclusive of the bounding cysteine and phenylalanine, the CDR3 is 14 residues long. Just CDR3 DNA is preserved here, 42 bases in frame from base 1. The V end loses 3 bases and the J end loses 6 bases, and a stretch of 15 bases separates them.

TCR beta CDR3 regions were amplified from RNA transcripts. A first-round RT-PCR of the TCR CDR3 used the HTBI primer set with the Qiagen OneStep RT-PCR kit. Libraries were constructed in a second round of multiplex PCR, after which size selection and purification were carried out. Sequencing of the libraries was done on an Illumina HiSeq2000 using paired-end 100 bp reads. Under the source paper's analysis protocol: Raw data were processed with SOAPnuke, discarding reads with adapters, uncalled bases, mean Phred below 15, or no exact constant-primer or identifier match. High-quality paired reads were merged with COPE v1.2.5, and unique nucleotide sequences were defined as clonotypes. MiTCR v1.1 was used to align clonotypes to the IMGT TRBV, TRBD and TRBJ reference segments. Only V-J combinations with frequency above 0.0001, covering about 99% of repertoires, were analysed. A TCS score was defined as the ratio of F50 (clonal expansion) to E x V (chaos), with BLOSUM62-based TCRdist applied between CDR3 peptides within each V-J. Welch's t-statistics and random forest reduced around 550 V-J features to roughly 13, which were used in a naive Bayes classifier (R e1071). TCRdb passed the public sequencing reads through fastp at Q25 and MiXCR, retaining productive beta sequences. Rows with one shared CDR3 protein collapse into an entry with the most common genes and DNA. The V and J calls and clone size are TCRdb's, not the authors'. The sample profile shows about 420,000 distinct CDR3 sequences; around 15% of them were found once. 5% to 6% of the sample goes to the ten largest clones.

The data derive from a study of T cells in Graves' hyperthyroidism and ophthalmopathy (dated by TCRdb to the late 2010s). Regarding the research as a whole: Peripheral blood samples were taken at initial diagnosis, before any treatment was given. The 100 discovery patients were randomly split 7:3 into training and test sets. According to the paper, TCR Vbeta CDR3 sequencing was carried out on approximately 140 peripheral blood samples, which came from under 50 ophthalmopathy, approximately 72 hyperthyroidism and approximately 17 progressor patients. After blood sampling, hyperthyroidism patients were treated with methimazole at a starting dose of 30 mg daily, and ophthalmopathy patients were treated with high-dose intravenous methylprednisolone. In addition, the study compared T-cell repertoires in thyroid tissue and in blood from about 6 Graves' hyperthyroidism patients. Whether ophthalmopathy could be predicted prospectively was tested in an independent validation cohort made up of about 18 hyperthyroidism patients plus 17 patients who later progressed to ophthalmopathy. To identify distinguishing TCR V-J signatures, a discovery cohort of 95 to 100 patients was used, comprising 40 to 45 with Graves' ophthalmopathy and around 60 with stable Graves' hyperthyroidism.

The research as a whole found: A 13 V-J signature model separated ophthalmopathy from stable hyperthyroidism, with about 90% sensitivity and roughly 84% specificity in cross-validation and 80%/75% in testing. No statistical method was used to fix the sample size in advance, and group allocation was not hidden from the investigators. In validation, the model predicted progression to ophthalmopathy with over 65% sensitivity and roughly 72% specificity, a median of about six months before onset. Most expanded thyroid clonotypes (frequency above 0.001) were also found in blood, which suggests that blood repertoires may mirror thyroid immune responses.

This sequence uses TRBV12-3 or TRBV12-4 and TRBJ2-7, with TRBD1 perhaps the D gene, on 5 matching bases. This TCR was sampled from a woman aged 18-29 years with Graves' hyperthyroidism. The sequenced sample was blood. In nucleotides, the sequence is TGTGCCAGCAGTTTGTCTGCAGGGCTTGGCGAGCAGTACTTC. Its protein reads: CASSLSAGLGEQYF.